This is a list of T cell receptor beta chains from one sample in a study of T cells in localized non-small cell lung cancer. Sequenced by immunoSEQ multiplex PCR; TCRdb stores in-frame clones only, minus some. The sample has about 41,000 clones; about 85% are singletons. The starting material was peripheral blood, obtained before any cancer treatment. The receptors derive from a woman aged 18 to 49 with stage III lung adenocarcinoma. The CDR3 runs from the conserved cysteine through the conserved F or W. The order of the fields is clone size, D gene, J gene, V gene, CDR3 protein, CDR3 DNA. D genes are given only for firm matches. Some rows mark clone size as missing; the rest say once, few, many or name a class of expanded clone.

>-|TRBD1|TRBJ1-6|TRBV7-2
CASSLYSGTGPSPLHF
TGTGCCAGCAGCTTATACTCCGGGACAGGGCCCTCACCCCTCCACTTT
>-|-|TRBJ1-5|TRBV19
CASSLDSTYNQPQHF
TGTGCCAGTAGTTTGGACAGTACTTACAATCAGCCCCAGCATTTT
>-|TRBD1|TRBJ1-3|TRBV11-2
CASSSYSQGASGNTIYF
TGTGCCAGCAGCTCCTATTCCCAGGGGGCCTCTGGAAACACCATATATTTT
>-|-|TRBJ1-4|TRBV6-5
CASSFSATNEKLFF
TGTGCCTCCTCCTTCTCGGCAACTAATGAAAAACTGTTTTTT
>-|TRBD1|TRBJ2-3|TRBV5-1
CASSSTGTESTDTQYF
TGCGCCAGCAGCTCGACCGGGACAGAGAGCACAGATACGCAGTATTTT
>-|TRBD1|TRBJ2-1|TRBV7-3
CASSQGQGATSYNEQFF
TGTGCCAGCAGCCAGGGACAGGGGGCGACTTCCTACAATGAGCAGTTCTTC
>-|TRBD2|TRBJ2-2|TRBV27
CASSLYGTSGEGGELFF
TGTGCCAGCAGTTTATACGGGACTAGCGGGGAAGGCGGGGAGCTGTTTTTT
>once|-|TRBJ1-6|TRBV5-1
CASSLGAGDSPLHF
TGCGCCAGCAGCTTGGGTGCTGGAGATTCACCCCTCCACTTT
>-|TRBD1|TRBJ2-7|TRBV5-4
CASSFDDRAAREQYF
TGTGCCAGCAGCTTCGATGACAGGGCCGCTCGGGAGCAGTACTTC
>-|TRBD1|TRBJ2-7|TRBV28
CASSSWGQPTSSYEQYF
TGTGCCAGCAGTTCATGGGGACAGCCTACAAGCTCCTACGAGCAGTACTTC
>-|-|TRBJ1-2|TRBV7-9
CASSPQGQKYGYTF
TGTGCCAGCAGTCCCCAGGGGCAAAAGTATGGCTACACCTTC
>-|-|TRBJ2-7|TRBV29-1
CSVEGRGISSYEQYF
TGCAGCGTCGAGGGTCGGGGGATTAGCTCCTACGAGCAGTACTTC
>-|-|TRBJ1-2|TRBV14
CASTQGQAANYGYTF
TGTGCCAGCACCCAGGGACAAGCAGCTAACTATGGCTACACCTTC